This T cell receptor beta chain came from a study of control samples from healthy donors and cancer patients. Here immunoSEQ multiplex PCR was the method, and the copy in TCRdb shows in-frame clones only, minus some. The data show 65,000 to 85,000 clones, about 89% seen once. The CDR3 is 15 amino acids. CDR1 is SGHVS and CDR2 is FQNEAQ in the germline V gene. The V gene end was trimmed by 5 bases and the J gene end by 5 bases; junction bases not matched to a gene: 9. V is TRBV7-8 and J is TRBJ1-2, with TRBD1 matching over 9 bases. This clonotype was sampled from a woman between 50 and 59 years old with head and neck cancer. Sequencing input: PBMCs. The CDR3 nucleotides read TGTGCCAGCAGCGGGGGACAGGGTTTCGGGTATGGCTACACCTTC. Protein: CASSGGQGFGYGYTF. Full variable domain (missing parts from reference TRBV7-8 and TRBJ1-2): GAGVSQSPRYKVAKRGQDVALRCDPISGHVSLFWYQQALGQGPEFLTYFQNEAQLDKSGLPSDRFFAERPEGSVSTLKIQRTQQEDSAVYLCASSGGQGFGYGYTFGSGTRLTVV.